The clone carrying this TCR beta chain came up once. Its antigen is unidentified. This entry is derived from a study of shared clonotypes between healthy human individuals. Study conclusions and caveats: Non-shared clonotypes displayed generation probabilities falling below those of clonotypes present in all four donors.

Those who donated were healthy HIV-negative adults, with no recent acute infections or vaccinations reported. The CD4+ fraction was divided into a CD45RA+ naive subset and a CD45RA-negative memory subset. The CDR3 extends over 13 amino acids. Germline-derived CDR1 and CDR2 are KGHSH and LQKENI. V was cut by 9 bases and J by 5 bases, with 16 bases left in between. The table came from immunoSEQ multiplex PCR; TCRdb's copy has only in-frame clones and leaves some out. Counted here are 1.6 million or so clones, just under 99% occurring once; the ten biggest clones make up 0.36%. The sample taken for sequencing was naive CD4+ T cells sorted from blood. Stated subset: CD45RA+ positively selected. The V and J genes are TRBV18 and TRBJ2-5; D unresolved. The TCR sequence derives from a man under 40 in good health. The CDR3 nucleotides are TGTGCCAGTAGCAATGGGGTTATGGAGACCCAGTACTTC. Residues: CASSNGVMETQYF.